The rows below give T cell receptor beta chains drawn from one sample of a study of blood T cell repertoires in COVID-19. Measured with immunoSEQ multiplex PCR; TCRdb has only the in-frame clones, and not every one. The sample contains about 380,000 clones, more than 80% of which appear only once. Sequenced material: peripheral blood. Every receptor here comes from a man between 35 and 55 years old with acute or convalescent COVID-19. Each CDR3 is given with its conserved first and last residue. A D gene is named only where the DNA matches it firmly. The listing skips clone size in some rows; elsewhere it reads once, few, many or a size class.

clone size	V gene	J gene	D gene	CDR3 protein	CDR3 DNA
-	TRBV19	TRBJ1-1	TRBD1	CASSSTGDTEAFF	TGTGCCAGTAGTAGTACAGGGGACACTGAAGCTTTCTTT
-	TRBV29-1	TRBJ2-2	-	CSVIPRVTGELFF	TGCAGCGTCATTCCCAGGGTCACCGGGGAGCTGTTTTTT
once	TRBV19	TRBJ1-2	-	CASSVEQRRGYTF	TGTGCCAGTAGTGTGGAGCAGCGAAGAGGCTACACCTTC
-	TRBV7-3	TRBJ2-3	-	CASSRLGRVTDTQYF	TGTGCCAGCAGCCGTCTTGGCAGGGTCACAGATACGCAGTATTTT
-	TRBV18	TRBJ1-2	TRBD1	CASSRDSVSSNYDYTF	TGTGCCAGCTCACGGGACAGCGTTTCCTCTAACTATGACTACACCTTC
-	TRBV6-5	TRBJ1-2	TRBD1	CASIVRDSNYGYTF	TGTGCCAGCATAGTCCGGGACAGCAACTATGGCTACACCTTC
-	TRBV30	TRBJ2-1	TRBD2	CAWSSSGSRYNEQFF	TGTGCCTGGAGTTCTAGCGGGAGCCGCTACAATGAGCAGTTCTTC
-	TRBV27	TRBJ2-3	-	CASSLRPADTQYF	TGTGCCAGCAGTCTGCGGCCCGCAGATACGCAGTATTTT
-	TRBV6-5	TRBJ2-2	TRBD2	CASSFSGGNTGELFF	TGTGCCAGCAGCTTTAGCGGGGGGAACACCGGGGAGCTGTTTTTT
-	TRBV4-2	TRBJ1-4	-	CASSQLRENEKLFF	TGTGCCAGCAGCCAACTACGCGAAAATGAAAAACTGTTTTTT
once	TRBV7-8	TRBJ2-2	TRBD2	CASRTSGGAGELFF	TGTGCCAGCAGGACTAGCGGGGGGGCCGGGGAGCTGTTTTTT
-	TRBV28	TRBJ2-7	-	CASTSRIYSWDEQYF	TGTGCCAGCACTTCCAGGATCTATTCTTGGGACGAGCAGTACTTC
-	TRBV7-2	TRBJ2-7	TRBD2	CASSLEGTSGTYEQYF	TGTGCCAGCAGCTTAGAGGGGACTAGCGGAACATACGAGCAGTACTTC
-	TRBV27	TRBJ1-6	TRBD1	CASRPQGLGSPLHF	TGTGCCAGCAGACCACAGGGGCTGGGGTCACCCCTCCACTTT
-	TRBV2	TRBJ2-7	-	CASSESTGYEQYF	TGTGCCAGCAGTGAATCGACGGGGTACGAGCAGTACTTC
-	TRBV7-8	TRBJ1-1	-	CASSRGQLNTEAFF	TGTGCCAGCAGCCGAGGACAGTTGAACACTGAAGCTTTCTTT
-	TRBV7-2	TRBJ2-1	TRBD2	CASSLGGGANEQFF	TGTGCCAGCAGCTTAGGCGGGGGGGCCAATGAGCAGTTCTTC
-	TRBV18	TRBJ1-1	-	CASSPGHVMNTEAFF	TGTGCCAGCTCACCGGGACATGTAATGAACACTGAAGCTTTCTTT
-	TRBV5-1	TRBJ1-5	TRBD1	CASSLTGTGGTKWPQHF	TGCGCCAGCAGCTTAACCGGGACAGGGGGCACCAAATGGCCCCAGCATTTT
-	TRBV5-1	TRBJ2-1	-	CASSLAWQGYYNEQFF	TGCGCCAGCAGCTTGGCCTGGCAGGGGTACTACAATGAGCAGTTCTTC
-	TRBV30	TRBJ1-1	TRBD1	CAWRGGSREGTEAFF	TGTGCCTGGAGAGGGGGCAGTAGGGAAGGCACTGAAGCTTTCTTT
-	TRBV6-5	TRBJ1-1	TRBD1	CASMGQGITEAFF	TGTGCCAGCATGGGACAGGGCATAACTGAAGCTTTCTTT
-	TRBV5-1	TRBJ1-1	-	CASSLPRTEDTEAFF	TGCGCCAGCAGCTTACCTAGGACAGAAGACACTGAAGCTTTCTTT
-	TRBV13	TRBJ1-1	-	CASSRRRTGEEAFF	TGTGCCAGCAGCCGCCGCCGGACGGGGGAAGAAGCTTTCTTT
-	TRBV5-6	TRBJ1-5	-	CASSFGRGHQPQHF	TGTGCCAGCAGCTTCGGCAGGGGTCATCAGCCCCAGCATTTT
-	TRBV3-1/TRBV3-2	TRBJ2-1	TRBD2	CASSLQLAGGRGEQFF	TGTGCCAGCAGCTTACAATTAGCGGGAGGGCGTGGTGAGCAGTTCTTC
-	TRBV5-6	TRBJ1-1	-	CASSPTGGENTEAFF	TGTGCCAGCAGCCCAACGGGGGGCGAGAACACTGAAGCTTTCTTT
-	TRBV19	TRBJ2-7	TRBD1	CATAGQGFYEQYF	TGTGCCACCGCTGGACAGGGATTCTACGAGCAGTACTTC
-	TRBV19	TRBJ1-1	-	CASRRSQGNTEAFF	TGTGCCAGTAGAAGGTCGCAGGGGAACACTGAAGCTTTCTTT
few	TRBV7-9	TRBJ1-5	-	CASSPRGANIEPQHF	TGTGCCAGCAGCCCACGGGGGGCGAACATCGAGCCCCAGCATTTT
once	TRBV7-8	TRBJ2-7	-	CASSLNRAHEQYF	TGTGCCAGCAGCTTGAACAGGGCGCACGAGCAGTACTTC
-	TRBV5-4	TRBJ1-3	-	CASSRGSTGNTIYF	TGTGCCAGCAGCCGAGGGAGCACTGGAAACACCATATATTTT
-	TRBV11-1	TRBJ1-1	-	CASSLMGGTEAFF	TGTGCCAGCAGCTTAATGGGGGGCACTGAAGCTTTCTTT
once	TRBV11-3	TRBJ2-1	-	CASSLSGGSYNEQFF	TGTGCCAGCAGCTTATCAGGGGGGTCCTACAATGAGCAGTTCTTC
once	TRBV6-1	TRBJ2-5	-	CASSEISQETQYF	TGTGCCAGCAGTGAAATCTCCCAGGAGACCCAGTACTTC
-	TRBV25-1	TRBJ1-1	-	CASSGDTDTEAFF	TGTGCCAGCAGTGGCGACACGGACACTGAAGCTTTCTTT
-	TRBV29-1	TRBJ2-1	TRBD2	CSVFTPSGFNEQFF	TGCAGCGTTTTTACTCCTAGCGGGTTTAATGAGCAGTTCTTC
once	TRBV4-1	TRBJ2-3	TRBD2	CASSQPGGGVTDTQYF	TGCGCCAGCAGCCAACCCGGTGGGGGGGTCACAGATACGCAGTATTTT
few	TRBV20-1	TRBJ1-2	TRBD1	CSADREGYTF	TGCAGTGCAGACAGGGAGGGCTACACCTTC
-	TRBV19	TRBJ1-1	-	CASSIAQGTEAFF	TGTGCCAGTAGTATAGCACAGGGTACTGAAGCTTTCTTT
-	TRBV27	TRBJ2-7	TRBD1	CASSSRGQGIYEQYF	TGTGCCAGCAGTTCCAGGGGACAGGGTATCTACGAGCAGTACTTC
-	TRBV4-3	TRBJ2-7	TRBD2	CASSQRLAGVSYEQYF	TGCGCCAGCAGCCAACGACTAGCGGGGGTTTCCTACGAGCAGTACTTC
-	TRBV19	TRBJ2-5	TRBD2	CASSIGTSAQETQYF	TGTGCCAGTAGTATCGGGACTAGCGCACAAGAGACCCAGTACTTC
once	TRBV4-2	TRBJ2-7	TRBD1	CASSQETGSPYEQYF	TGTGCCAGCAGCCAAGAGACAGGGTCGCCCTACGAGCAGTACTTC
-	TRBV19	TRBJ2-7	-	CASSSLRGEQYF	TGTGCCAGTAGCAGTCTACGAGGCGAGCAGTACTTC
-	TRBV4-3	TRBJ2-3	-	CASSQTIPLVTDTQYF	TGCGCCAGCAGCCAAACCATCCCACTAGTCACAGATACGCAGTATTTT
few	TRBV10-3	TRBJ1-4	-	CAISDQDKKGVATNEKLFF	TGTGCCATCAGTGACCAGGACAAAAAGGGGGTTGCAACTAATGAAAAACTGTTTTTT
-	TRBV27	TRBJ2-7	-	CASSYTGGAYEQYF	TGTGCCAGCAGTTATACAGGGGGGGCATACGAGCAGTACTTC
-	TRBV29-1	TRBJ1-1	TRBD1	CSVEGVWDSQPNTEAFF	TGCAGCGTTGAAGGTGTGTGGGACAGCCAACCGAACACTGAAGCTTTCTTT
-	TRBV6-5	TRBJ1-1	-	CASSTPGRDDEAFF	TGTGCCAGCAGTACACCAGGACGGGATGATGAAGCTTTCTTT
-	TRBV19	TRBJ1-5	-	CASHPGDSRNQPQHF	TGTGCCAGTCATCCCGGGGACTCCCGCAATCAGCCCCAGCATTTT
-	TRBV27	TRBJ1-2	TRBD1	CASSLSRDSYGYTF	TGTGCCAGCAGTTTATCGAGGGACAGCTATGGCTACACCTTC
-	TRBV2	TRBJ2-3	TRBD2	CASSDRLAGQGTQYF	TGTGCCAGCAGTGACCGACTAGCGGGCCAGGGGACGCAGTATTTT
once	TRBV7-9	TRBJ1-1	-	CASSREGDPAFF	TGTGCCAGCAGCAGAGAGGGGGACCCAGCTTTCTTT
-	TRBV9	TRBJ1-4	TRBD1	CASSPGQGYEKLFF	TGTGCCAGCAGCCCAGGACAGGGGTATGAAAAACTGTTTTTT
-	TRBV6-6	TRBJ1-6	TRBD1	CASSEDRDNSPLHF	TGTGCCAGCAGTGAGGACAGGGACAATTCACCCCTCCACTTT